This T cell receptor (beta chain) was retrieved from a study of blood T cell repertoires in COVID-19. On the study more broadly: T cells, B-cell-depleted T cells, or PBMCs supplied cDNA or gDNA.

As originally analysed: Quantification of nucleated cells was approximated via reference gene primer amplification. TCRdb keeps only in-frame clones here, not all; method: immunoSEQ multiplex PCR. V and J calls and clone size follow that table, whereas D and trimming were derived from the DNA. The table records 99,000 or so clones, roughly 79% of them present only once. CDR3 length: 15 residues. V dropped 3 bases and J dropped 4 bases, with 13 bases sitting between them. The germline V gene has CDR1 LNHDA and CDR2 SQIVND (reference sequence). The chain couples TRBV19 to TRBJ1-3; tentative D call: TRBD1 (6 bases). The sequenced sample consisted of peripheral blood. The source of this sequence is a woman in her 70s with acute or convalescent COVID-19. CDR3 sequence (DNA): TGTGCCAGTAGTATGGGGGCTCGAGCAGGAAACACCATATATTTT. Amino acid sequence: CASSMGARAGNTIYF. The full variable domain, its missing parts supplied by reference TRBV19 and TRBJ1-3, is DGGITQSPKYLFRKEGQNVTLSCEQNLNHDAMYWYRQDPGQGLRLIYYSQIVNDFQKGDIAEGYSVSREKKESFPLTVTSAQKNPTAFYLCASSMGARAGNTIYFGEGSWLTVV.